The clone carrying this T cell receptor (beta chain) was seen only a few times. Its antigen is still unknown. Trimming pared 5 bases from V and 5 bases from J, leaving 15 bases between. The CDR3 contains 14 residues. These data come from a study of T-cell memory formation after mild COVID-19. From the 5' RACE reads, TCRdb called clonotypes with MiXCR, one entry per CDR3 protein. The sample consists of 450,000 or so distinct CDR3 sequences, 25% of them appearing once. Study-level findings and limits: Day 15 to 85 contracting clones showed balanced CD4/CD8; later expanders leaned CD4+.

The TCR comes from an adult woman who had mild COVID-19 (a few samples of this study predate the infection). Cell type and time point are not known. The sequenced sample consisted of PBMCs or a T cell subset sorted from them (not recorded which). V usage is TRBV12-3 or TRBV12-4 and J usage is TRBJ1-2, with unresolved D. CDR3: CASSRPLIPYGYTF. DNA of the CDR3: TGTGCCAGCAGTCGGCCCCTAATCCCATATGGCTACACCTTC.